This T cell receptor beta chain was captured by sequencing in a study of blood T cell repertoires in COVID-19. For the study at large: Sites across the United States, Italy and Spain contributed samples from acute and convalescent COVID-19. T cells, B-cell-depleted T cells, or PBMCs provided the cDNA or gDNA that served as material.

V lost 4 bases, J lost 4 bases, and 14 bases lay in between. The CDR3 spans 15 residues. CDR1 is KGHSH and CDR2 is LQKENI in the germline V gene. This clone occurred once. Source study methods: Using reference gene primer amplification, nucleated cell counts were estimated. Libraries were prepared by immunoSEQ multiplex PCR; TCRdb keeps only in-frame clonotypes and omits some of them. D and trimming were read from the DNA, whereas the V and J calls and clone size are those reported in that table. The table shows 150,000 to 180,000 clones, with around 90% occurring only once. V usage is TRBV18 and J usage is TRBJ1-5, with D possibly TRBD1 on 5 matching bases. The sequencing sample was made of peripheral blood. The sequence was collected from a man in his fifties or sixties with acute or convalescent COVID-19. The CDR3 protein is CASSRGGAGNQPQHF. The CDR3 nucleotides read TGTGCCAGCTCACGGGGAGGGGCAGGGAATCAGCCCCAGCATTTT.